The present T cell receptor beta chain was sequenced within a study of blood T cell repertoires in COVID-19 (dated by TCRdb to 2019 to 2021). With respect to the entire study: Collaborator samples came from the United States, Italy and Spain and covered acute and convalescent phases of COVID-19. Subjects who had been exposed to COVID-19, were actively infected with it, or had recovered from it provided the deeply sampled blood TCRbeta repertoires that made up the dataset. Where available, HLA class I and class II types were taken from metadata supplied by the sample provider and were not determined by assay-based typing. The samples were drawn from two sources: the first 160 participants of the ongoing ImmuneRACE study, and 950 to 1,500 subjects contributed by 6 global collaborators. A freely available public database, intended as a resource for researchers studying the immune response to SARS-CoV-2, is where the repertoires were released. The material from the prospective study consisted of cDNA or gDNA derived from T cells, B-cell-depleted T cells, or PBMCs. Nearly every sample came with metadata listing a de-identified subject ID, COVID-19 status, age in years and sex.

The germline V gene supplies CDR1 ENHRY and CDR2 SYGVKD. Trimming leaves V shorter by 10 bases and J shorter by 2 bases, with the junction holding 3 bases beyond the gene matches. The CDR3 runs 14 amino acids, cysteine and phenylalanine included. The CDR3 DNA has 42 bases and is translated from base 1. On this clone: Its cognate antigen has yet to be identified. Base qualities are not provided; no much larger clone lies one nucleotide away.

The immunoSEQ Assay, a bias-controlled multiplex PCR, was used to amplify TCRbeta CDR3 regions from genomic DNA. The authors processed their data as follows. Within the assay, amplification of reference gene primers was used to estimate how many nucleated cells each sample contained. To quantify the absolute abundance of each unique TCRbeta CDR3 rearrangement, sequence reads were collapsed and filtered. For each sample, productive Simpson clonality was calculated as the square root of Simpson's diversity index over productive rearrangements. Not all clones reach the TCRdb copy of this immuneACCESS table, which keeps in-frame sequences only. Checked studies attribute under half of the gap to unresolved V genes and leave the rest unexplained. V, J and clone size are those of that table, while D and trimming were read from the DNA. This sample lists hundreds of thousands of clones; approximately 90% were detected once. The ten largest clones take up roughly 2% of the sample.

Summary of the overall study and its limitations: Clinical and demographic metadata were provided uncurated, with the amount varying by source and participant.

Participants in the prospective study were aged roughly 18 to 89 years, lived in 20 to 25 United States geographic areas, and enrolled through a virtual design. To assign participants to cohorts, the prospective study relied on clinical history that participants themselves reported in a screening survey and a study questionnaire. In the prospective study, whole blood, serum and a nasopharyngeal or oropharyngeal swab were collected from each participant by mobile phlebotomists. Additional blood draws and questionnaires over an approximately two-month period could optionally be provided by prospective study participants. Prospective study blood samples were shipped either frozen or at room temperature before DNA extraction.

Specimen: PBMCs or T cells enriched from blood (not recorded which). The source of this sequence is a woman under 30 with acute COVID-19. The chain is made from TRBV10-3 and TRBJ2-5; 14 nucleotides in the junction match TRBD2. The CDR3 amino acid sequence is: CATRLAGGQETQYF. The DNA reads as follows: TGTGCCACCAGACTAGCGGGAGGGCAAGAGACCCAGTACTTC.